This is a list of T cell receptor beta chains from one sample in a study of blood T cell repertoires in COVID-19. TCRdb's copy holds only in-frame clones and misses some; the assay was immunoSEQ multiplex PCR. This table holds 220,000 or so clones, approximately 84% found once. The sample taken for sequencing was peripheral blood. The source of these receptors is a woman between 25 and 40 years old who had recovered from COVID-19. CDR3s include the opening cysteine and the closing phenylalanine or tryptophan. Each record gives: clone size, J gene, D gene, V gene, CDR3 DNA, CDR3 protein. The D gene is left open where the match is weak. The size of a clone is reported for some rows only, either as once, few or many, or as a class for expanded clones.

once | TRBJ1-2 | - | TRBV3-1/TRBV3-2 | TGTGCCAGCAGCCAAGATCCAGGGCAGGAAGCTAACTATGGCTACACCTTC | CASSQDPGQEANYGYTF
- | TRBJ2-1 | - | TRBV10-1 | TGCGCCAGCAGCGATGACTCAAACAATGAGCAGTTCTTC | CASSDDSNNEQFF
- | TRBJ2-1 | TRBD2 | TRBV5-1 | TGCGCCAGCAGCTCAGGTCTGGGACTAGCGGGAGGGACTCACAACAATGAGCAGTTCTTC | CASSSGLGLAGGTHNNEQFF
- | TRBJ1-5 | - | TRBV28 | TGTGCCAGCAGTTTAACAAATAGCAATCAGCCCCAGCATTTT | CASSLTNSNQPQHF
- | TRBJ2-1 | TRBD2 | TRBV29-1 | TGCAGCGTCCACCGGGGGGGCGCGTTGAATGAGCAGTTCTTC | CSVHRGGALNEQFF
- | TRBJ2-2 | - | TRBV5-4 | TGTGCCACCCGGACAACTAACACCGGGGAGCTGTTTTTT | CATRTTNTGELFF
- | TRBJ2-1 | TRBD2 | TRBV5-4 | TGTGCCAGCAGCTTGGAGCGGGGCACCTACAATGAGCAGTTCTTC | CASSLERGTYNEQFF
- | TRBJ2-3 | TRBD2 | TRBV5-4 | TGTGCCAGCAGCCGCAGGGCAGCGGGAGCCTCTAGCACAGATACGCAGTATTTT | CASSRRAAGASSTDTQYF
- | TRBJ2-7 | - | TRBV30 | TGTGCCTGGAGTCCTACAGGGTACGAGCAGTACTTC | CAWSPTGYEQYF
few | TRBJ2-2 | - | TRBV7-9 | TGTGCCAGCAGCTCAACTAGAGTGAGATTGGAGCTGTTTTTT | CASSSTRVRLELFF
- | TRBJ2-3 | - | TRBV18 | TGTGCCAGCTCACCAACAGGCTCGACAGATACGCAGTATTTT | CASSPTGSTDTQYF
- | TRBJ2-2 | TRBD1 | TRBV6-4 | TGTGCCAGCAGGGGACAGGCCGGGGAGCTGTTTTTT | CASRGQAGELFF
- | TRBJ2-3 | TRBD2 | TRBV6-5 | TGTGCCAGCAGTTACACTAGCGGGATGGGGGGTTATACGCAGTATTTT | CASSYTSGMGGYTQYF
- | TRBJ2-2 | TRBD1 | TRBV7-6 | TGTGCCAGCAGCTTTAGGGTCGGGACAGTCGGGCCCGGGGAGCTGTTTTTT | CASSFRVGTVGPGELFF
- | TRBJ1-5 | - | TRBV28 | TGTGCCAGCAGTTTGTTAGGTAGTCCGGGTAGCAATCAGCCCCAGCATTTT | CASSLLGSPGSNQPQHF
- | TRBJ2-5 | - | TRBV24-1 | TGTGCCACCGCAAGGGGGGGAGAAGAGACCCAGTACTTC | CATARGGEETQYF
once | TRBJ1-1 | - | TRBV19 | TGTGCCAGTAGTATGGAGGACCGGGGAACTGAAGCTTTCTTT | CASSMEDRGTEAFF
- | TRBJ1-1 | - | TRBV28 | TGTGCCAGCAGTTTAACGAGGGCCCCTGAAGCTTTCTTT | CASSLTRAPEAFF
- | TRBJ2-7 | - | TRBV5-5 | TGTGCCAGCAGCTTCACCTACGAGCAGTACTTC | CASSFTYEQYF
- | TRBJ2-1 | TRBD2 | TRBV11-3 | TGTGCCAGCAGTCCTGGACTAGCGGGAGCCCTGGTACAGCGAAAGCAGTTCTTC | CASSPGLAGALVQRKQFF
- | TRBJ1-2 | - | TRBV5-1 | TGCGCCAGCAGTGAAGGGGGAGCAGCTAACTATGGCTACACCTTC | CASSEGGAANYGYTF
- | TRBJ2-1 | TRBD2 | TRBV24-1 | TGTGCCACCAGTGATTCCCTGGTCGCGGCTAGCGGGAGGGCTAAGGATGAGCAGTTCTTC | CATSDSLVAASGRAKDEQFF
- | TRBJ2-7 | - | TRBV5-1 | TGCGCCAGCAGCTTGGGCAGGGGAAGCGAGCAGTACTTC | CASSLGRGSEQYF
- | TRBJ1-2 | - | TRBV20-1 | TGCAGTGCTGGGCAAAGCGGCTACACCTTC | CSAGQSGYTF
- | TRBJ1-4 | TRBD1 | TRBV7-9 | TGTGCCAGCAGCTTCAGGACAGGGGACGCAACTAATGAAAAACTGTTTTTT | CASSFRTGDATNEKLFF
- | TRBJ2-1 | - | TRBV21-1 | TGTGCCAGCAGCCCCCGGGCCCCCAGGGGAGGGAGGAATGAGCAGTTCTTC | CASSPRAPRGGRNEQFF
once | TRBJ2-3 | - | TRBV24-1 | TGTGCCACCAGTGCGGCAGACACTAGCACAGATACGCAGTATTTT | CATSAADTSTDTQYF
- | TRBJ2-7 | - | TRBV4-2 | TGTGCCAGCAGCCAACCCTGGAGAATGCGGGACCCCAGCTCCTACGAGCAGTACTTC | CASSQPWRMRDPSSYEQYF
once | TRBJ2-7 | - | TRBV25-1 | TGTGCCAGCAGGGCTAGGCAGTACTTC | CASRARQYF
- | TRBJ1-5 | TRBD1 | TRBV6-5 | TGTGCCAGCAGTACGACAGGGTTGGACAATCAGCCCCAGCATTTT | CASSTTGLDNQPQHF
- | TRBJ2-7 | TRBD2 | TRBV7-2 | TGTGCCAGCAGCTTCTATATACCGGGAGGAACTTACTACGAGCAGTACTTC | CASSFYIPGGTYYEQYF
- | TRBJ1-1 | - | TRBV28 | TGTGCCAGCAGTTTAGCAGGGAACACTGAAGCTTTCTTT | CASSLAGNTEAFF
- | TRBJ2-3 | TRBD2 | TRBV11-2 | TGTGCCAGCAGCTCCCCCGCTAGCGGGAGCTGGGATACGCAGTATTTT | CASSSPASGSWDTQYF
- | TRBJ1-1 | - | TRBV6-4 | TGTGCCAGCAGTGATAACAGCAAGAACACTGAAGCTTTCTTT | CASSDNSKNTEAFF
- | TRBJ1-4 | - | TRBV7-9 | TGTGCCAGCAGCTCCTTCGAGGATAATGAAAAACTGTTTTTT | CASSSFEDNEKLFF
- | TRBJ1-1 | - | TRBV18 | TGTGCCAGCTCAGACGGGGGGGTATTTGAAGCTTTCTTT | CASSDGGVFEAFF
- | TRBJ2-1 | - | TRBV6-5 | TGTGCCAGCAGTTACTCGGGAGATGAGCAGTTCTTC | CASSYSGDEQFF
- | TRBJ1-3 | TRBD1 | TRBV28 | TGTGCCAGCAGCTCCGCCGGGACAGGGGGGCTAAACACCATATATTTT | CASSSAGTGGLNTIYF
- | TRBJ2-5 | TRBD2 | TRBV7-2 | TGTGCCAGCAGCAAGACTAGCGAGACCCAGTACTTC | CASSKTSETQYF
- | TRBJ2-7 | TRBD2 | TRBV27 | TGTGCCAGCAGTGGACTAGCGGGAGGCCACGAGCAGTACTTC | CASSGLAGGHEQYF
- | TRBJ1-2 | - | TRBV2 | TGTGCCAGCAGTGCCCTGGACAGAAACTATGGCTACACCTTC | CASSALDRNYGYTF
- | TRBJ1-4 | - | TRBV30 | TGTGCCTGGAGTGAGTCCACGTCGAGGGAAAAACTGTTTTTT | CAWSESTSREKLFF
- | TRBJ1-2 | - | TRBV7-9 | TGTGCCAGCAGCCCCGGGACAAGCTATGGCTACACCTTC | CASSPGTSYGYTF
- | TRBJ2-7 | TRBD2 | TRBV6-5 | TGTGCCAGCAGGAGGACTAGCGGGAGTTACGAGCAGTACTTC | CASRRTSGSYEQYF
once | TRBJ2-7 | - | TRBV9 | TGTGCCAGCAGCGTAGGCCAGGCGCTCTACGAGCAGTACTTC | CASSVGQALYEQYF
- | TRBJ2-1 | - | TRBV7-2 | TGTGCCAGCAGCTCTAGCTTTGGCAATGAGCAGTTCTTC | CASSSSFGNEQFF
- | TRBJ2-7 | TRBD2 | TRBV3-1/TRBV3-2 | TGTGCCAGCAGCCACCTAGGGACTAGCGGGTCCTACGAGCAGTACTTC | CASSHLGTSGSYEQYF
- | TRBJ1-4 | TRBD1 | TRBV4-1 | TGCGCCAGCAGCCGGGAAGACAGGGGGCAGAGTGAAAAACTGTTTTTT | CASSREDRGQSEKLFF
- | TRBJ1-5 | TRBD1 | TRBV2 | TGTGCCAGCAGTACAGGGGGCGCGGGTCAGCCCCAGCATTTT | CASSTGGAGQPQHF
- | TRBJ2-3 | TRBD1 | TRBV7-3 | TGTGCCAGCAGCTCACCCTCCGGGACAGGGGGCCTCACAGATACGCAGTATTTT | CASSSPSGTGGLTDTQYF
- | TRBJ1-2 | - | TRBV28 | TGTGCCAGCAGTAACAGTGGATATGGCTACACCTTC | CASSNSGYGYTF
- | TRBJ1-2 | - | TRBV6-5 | TGTGCCAGCAGTTTCACACTACTGAACTATGGCTACACCTTC | CASSFTLLNYGYTF
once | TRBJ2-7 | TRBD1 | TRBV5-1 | TGCGCCAGCAGCTTGACGTCTGGGACAGGGGTTTTCTACGAGCAGTACTTC | CASSLTSGTGVFYEQYF
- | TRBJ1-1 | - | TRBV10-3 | TGTGCCATCAGTTTTCAGGGACACAACACTGAAGCTTTCTTT | CAISFQGHNTEAFF
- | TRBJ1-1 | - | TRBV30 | TGTGCCTGGAGTGTTGACAGTGCCAACACTGAAGCTTTCTTT | CAWSVDSANTEAFF
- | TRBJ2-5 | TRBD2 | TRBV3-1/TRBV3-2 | TGTGCCAGCAGGCAAGGACTAGCGGGAGGACAAGAGACCCAGTACTTC | CASRQGLAGGQETQYF
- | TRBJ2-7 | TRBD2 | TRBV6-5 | TGTGCCAGCAGTTGGCTAGCGGGAGGGCCCTACGAGCAGTACTTC | CASSWLAGGPYEQYF
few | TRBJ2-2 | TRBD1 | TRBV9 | TGTGCCAGCAGCGTAGGATTGGGGGACAGGGGTATGACCGGGGAGCTGTTTTTT | CASSVGLGDRGMTGELFF
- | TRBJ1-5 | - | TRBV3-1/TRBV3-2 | TGTGCCAGCAGCCAAGGAGCGCAAAGCAATCAGCCCCAGCATTTT | CASSQGAQSNQPQHF
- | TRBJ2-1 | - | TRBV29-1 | TGCAGCGTTGATGACAGGCAAGCCTACAATGAGCAGTTCTTC | CSVDDRQAYNEQFF